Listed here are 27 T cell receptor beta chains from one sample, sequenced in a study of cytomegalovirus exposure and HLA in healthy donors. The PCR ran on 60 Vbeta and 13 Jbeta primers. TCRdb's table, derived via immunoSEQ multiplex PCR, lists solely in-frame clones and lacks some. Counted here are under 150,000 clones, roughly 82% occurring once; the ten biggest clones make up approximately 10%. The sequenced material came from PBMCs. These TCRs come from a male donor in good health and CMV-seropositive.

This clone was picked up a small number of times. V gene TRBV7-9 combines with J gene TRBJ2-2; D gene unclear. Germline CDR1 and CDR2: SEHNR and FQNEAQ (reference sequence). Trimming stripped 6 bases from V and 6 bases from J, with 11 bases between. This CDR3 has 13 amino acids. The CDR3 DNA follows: TGTGCCAGCAGTCTAGGCGGCGCCGGGGAGCTGTTTTTT. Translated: CASSLGGAGELFF.

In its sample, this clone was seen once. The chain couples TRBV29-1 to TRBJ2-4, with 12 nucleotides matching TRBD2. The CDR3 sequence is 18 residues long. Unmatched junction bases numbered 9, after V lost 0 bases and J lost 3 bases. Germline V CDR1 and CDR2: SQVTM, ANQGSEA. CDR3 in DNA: TGCAGCGTTGAAGAGTGGACTAGCGGGAAGGTAGGCAAAAACATTCAGTACTTC. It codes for CSVEEWTSGKVGKNIQYF.

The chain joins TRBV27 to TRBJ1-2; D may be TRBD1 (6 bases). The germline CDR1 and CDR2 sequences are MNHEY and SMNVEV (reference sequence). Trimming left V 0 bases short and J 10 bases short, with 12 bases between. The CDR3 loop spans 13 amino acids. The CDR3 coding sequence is TGTGCCAGCAGTTTATCACCCCGGACAGACTACACCTTC. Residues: CASSLSPRTDYTF.

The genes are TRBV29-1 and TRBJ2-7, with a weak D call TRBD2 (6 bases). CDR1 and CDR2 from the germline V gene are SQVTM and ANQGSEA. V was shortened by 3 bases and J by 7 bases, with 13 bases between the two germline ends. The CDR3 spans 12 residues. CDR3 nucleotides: TGCAGCGTTGAGGGGAGCCGGGGGGAGCAGTACTTC. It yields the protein CSVEGSRGEQYF.

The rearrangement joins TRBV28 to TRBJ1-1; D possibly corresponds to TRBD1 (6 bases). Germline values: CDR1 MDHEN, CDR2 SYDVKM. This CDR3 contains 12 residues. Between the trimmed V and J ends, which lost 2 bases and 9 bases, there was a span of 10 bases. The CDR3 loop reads CASSLGQGQAFF. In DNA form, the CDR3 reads TGTGCCAGCAGTTTAGGGCAGGGGCAAGCTTTCTTT.

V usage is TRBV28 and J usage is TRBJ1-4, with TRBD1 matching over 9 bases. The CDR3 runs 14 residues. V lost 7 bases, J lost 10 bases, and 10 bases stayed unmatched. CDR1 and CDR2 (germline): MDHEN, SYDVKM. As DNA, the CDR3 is TGTGCCAGCAAGACGGGACAGGGAGGAGGAAAACTGTTTTTT. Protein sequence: CASKTGQGGGKLFF.

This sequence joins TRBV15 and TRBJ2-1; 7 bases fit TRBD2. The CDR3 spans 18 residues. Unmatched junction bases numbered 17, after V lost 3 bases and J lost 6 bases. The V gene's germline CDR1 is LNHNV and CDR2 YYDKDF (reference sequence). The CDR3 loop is CATSRGPLTSALPNEQFF. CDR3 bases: TGTGCCACCAGCAGGGGCCCACTTACTAGCGCCTTACCCAATGAGCAGTTCTTC.

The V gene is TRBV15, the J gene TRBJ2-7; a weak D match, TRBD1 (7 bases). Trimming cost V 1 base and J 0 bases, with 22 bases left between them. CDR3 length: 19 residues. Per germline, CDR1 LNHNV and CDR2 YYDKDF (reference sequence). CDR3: CATSRVWRLGGQYSYEQYF. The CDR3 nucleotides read TGTGCCACCAGCAGAGTTTGGCGATTGGGGGGACAGTACTCCTACGAGCAGTACTTC.

The CDR3 DNA is TGTGCCAGCAGCTTCGAGGGACTAGCGGGAGGGAACACCGGGGAGCTGTTTTTT. It encodes CASSFEGLAGGNTGELFF. The chain has TRBV5-4 and TRBJ2-2, with 15 nucleotides matching TRBD2. Trimming removed 2 bases from V and 1 base from J; junction bases left unmatched: 3. Looked up from germline, CDR1 is SGHNT and CDR2 is YYREEE (reference sequence). The CDR3 runs to 18 residues.

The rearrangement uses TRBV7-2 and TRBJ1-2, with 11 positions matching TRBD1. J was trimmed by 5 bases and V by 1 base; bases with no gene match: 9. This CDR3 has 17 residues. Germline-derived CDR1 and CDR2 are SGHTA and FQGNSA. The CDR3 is CASSLEAGQGARYGYTF. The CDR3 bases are TGTGCCAGCAGCTTAGAGGCCGGACAGGGGGCGCGATATGGCTACACCTTC.

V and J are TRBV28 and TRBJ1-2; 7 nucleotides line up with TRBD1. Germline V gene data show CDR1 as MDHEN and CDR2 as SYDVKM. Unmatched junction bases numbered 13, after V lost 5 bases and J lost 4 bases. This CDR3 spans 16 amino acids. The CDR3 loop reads CASSETGTRYIYGYTF. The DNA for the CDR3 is TGTGCCAGCAGTGAGACAGGGACTCGATATATCTATGGCTACACCTTC.

Here the CDR3 reads CASSPDRGLETQYF. The DNA of the CDR3 is TGCGCCAGCAGCCCCGACAGGGGGTTGGAGACCCAGTACTTC. The rearrangement links TRBV4-3 to TRBJ2-5, with 9 bases identical to TRBD1. Germline trimming cut 4 bases from V and 5 bases from J; bases unmatched to any gene: 5. Germline V CDR1 and CDR2: LGHNA, YSLEER. This CDR3 spans 14 amino acids.

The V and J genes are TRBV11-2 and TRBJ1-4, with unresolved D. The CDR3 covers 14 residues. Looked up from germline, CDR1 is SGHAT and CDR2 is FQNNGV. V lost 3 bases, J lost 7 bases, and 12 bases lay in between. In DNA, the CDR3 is TGTGCCAGCAGCTTTAGTGTTGGCGGTGAAAAACTGTTTTTT. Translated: CASSFSVGGEKLFF.

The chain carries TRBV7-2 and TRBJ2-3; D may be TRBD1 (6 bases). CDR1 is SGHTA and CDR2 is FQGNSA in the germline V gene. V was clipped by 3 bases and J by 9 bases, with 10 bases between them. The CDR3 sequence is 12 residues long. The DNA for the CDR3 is TGTGCCAGCAGCTTCACAGGGAACACGCAGTATTTT. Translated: CASSFTGNTQYF.

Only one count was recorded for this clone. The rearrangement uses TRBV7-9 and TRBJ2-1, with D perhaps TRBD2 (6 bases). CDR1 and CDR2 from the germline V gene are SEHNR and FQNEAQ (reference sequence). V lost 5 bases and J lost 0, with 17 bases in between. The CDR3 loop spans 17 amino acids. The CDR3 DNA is TGTGCCAGCAGCCAATTGCGTGCCGGGAGCTCCTACAATGAGCAGTTCTTC. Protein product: CASSQLRAGSSYNEQFF.

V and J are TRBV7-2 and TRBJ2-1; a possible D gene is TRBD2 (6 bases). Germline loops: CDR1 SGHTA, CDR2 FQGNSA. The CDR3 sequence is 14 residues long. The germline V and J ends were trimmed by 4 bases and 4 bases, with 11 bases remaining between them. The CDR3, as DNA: TGTGCCAGCAGCTCTAACGGACTATACAATGAGCAGTTCTTC. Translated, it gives CASSSNGLYNEQFF.

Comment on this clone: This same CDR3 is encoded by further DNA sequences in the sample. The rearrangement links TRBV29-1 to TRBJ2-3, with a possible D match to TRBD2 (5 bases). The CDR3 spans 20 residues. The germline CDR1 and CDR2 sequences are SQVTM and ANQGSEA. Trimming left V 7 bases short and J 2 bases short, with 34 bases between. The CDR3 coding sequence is TGCAGCGGTGCTACTGTAGAAAGAAGTAAAGCGGAGGCAGACACAGATACGCAGTATTTT. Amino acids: CSGATVERSKAEADTDTQYF.

The CDR3 protein is CAWSVFPVNTEAFF. The CDR3 DNA follows: TGTGCCTGGAGTGTATTCCCGGTGAACACTGAAGCTTTCTTT. The chain joins TRBV30 to TRBJ1-1; no clear D. The CDR3 runs 14 residues. Germline lookup yields CDR1 GTSNPN and CDR2 SVGIG (reference sequence). V shed 0 bases and J shed 0 bases, with 8 bases lying between them.

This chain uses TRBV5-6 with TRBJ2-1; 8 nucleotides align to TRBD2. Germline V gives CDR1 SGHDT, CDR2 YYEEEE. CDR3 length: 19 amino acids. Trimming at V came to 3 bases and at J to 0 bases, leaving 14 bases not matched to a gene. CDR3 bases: TGTGCCAGCAGCTCGTGGGGGCTAGCGGGTGGGAGCTCCTACAATGAGCAGTTCTTC. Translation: CASSSWGLAGGSSYNEQFF.

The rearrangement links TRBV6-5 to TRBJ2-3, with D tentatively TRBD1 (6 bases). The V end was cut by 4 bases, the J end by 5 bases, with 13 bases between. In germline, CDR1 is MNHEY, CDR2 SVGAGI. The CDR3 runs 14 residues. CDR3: CASSLGASLDTQYF. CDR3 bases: TGTGCCAGCAGTTTGGGGGCGTCTTTAGATACGCAGTATTTT.

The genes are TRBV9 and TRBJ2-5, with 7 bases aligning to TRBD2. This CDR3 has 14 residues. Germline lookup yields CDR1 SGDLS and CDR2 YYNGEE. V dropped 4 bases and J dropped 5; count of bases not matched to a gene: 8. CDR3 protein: CASSFGTIGETQYF. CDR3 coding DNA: TGTGCCAGCAGCTTCGGGACTATCGGGGAGACCCAGTACTTC.

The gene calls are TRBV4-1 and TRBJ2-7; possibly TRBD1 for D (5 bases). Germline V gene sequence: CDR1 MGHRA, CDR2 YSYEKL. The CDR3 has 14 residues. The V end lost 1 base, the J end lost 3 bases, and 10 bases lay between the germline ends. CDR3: CASSQGQTNYEQYF. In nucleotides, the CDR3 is TGCGCCAGCAGCCAAGGACAGACAAACTACGAGCAGTACTTC.

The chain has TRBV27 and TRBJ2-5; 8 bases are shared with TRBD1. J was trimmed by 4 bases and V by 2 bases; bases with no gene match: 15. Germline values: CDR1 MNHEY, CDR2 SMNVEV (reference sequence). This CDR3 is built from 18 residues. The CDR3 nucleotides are TGTGCCAGCAGTTTAACGTGGACAGGGCGCGGGGTCCTAGAGACCCAGTACTTC. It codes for CASSLTWTGRGVLETQYF.

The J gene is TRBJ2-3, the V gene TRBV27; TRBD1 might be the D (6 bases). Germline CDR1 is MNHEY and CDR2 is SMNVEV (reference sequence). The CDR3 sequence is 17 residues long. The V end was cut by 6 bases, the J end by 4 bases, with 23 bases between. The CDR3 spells CASSRVPTGQIADTQYF. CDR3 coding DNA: TGTGCCAGCAGCCGGGTCCCGACAGGTCAGATCGCAGATACGCAGTATTTT.

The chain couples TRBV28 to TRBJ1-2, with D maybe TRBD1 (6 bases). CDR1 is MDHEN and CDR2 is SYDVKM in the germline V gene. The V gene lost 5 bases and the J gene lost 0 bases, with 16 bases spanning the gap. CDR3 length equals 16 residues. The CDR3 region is CASSGGRSPPNYGYTF. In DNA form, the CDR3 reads TGTGCCAGCAGTGGGGGCCGGAGCCCCCCTAACTATGGCTACACCTTC.

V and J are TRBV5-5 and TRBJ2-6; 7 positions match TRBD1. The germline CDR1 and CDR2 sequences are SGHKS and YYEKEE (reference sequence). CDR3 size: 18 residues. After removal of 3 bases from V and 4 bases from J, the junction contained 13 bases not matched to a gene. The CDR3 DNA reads TGTGCCAGCAGCTCTCCCACAGGGGCCCCTGAAGGGGCCAACGTCCTGACTTTC. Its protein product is CASSSPTGAPEGANVLTF.

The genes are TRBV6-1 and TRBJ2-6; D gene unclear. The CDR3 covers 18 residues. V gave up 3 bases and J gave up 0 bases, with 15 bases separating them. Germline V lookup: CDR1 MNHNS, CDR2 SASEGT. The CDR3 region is CASSERPGELSGANVLTF. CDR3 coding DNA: TGTGCCAGCAGTGAGCGCCCCGGTGAACTCTCTGGGGCCAACGTCCTGACTTTC.